Shown below are 13 T cell receptor beta chains from a single sample sequenced in a study of cytomegalovirus exposure and HLA in healthy donors. In the PCR, 60 Vbeta and 13 Jbeta primers were used. Profiled with immunoSEQ multiplex PCR; TCRdb holds only in-frame clones, not every one. The data contain about 300,000 clones, roughly 90% of them singletons. The sequenced sample consisted of PBMCs. Every receptor here comes from a man between 35 and 55 years old in good health and CMV-seropositive.

V and J are TRBV5-1 and TRBJ2-1; tentative D call: TRBD2 (5 bases). The CDR3 has 14 residues. V gave up 1 base and J gave up 6 bases, with 11 bases separating them. Germline V lookup: CDR1 SGHRS, CDR2 YFSETQ. As DNA, the CDR3 is TGCGCCAGCAGCTTGAGGACTGTACCCAATGAGCAGTTCTTC. It specifies CASSLRTVPNEQFF.

V usage is TRBV6-1 and J usage is TRBJ2-2; D possibly corresponds to TRBD1 (8 bases). This CDR3 has 15 amino acids. Trimming removed 6 bases from V and 1 base from J, with 12 bases in between. In germline, CDR1 is MNHNS, CDR2 SASEGT. Here the CDR3 DNA reads TGTGCCAGCAGAGCGGGACAGGTGAACACCGGGGAGCTGTTTTTT. This translates into CASRAGQVNTGELFF.

The chain has TRBV7-9 and TRBJ2-7; TRBD1 is a possible D gene (6 bases). This CDR3 has 12 amino acids. Trimming removed 10 bases from V and 1 base from J, with 11 bases in between. CDR1 is SEHNR, CDR2 FQNEAQ, per germline (reference sequence). CDR3 region: CATGQYSYEQYF. DNA for the CDR3: TGTGCCACCGGACAGTATTCCTACGAGCAGTACTTC.

The chain carries TRBV27 and TRBJ2-2, with unresolved D. The germline gives CDR1 MNHEY, CDR2 SMNVEV (reference sequence). The CDR3 covers 13 residues. Trimming took off 5 bases at V and 8 bases at J, with 12 bases between the two ends. This CDR3 reads CASSPSGPGELFF. CDR3 nucleotide sequence: TGTGCCAGCAGTCCCTCAGGTCCAGGGGAGCTGTTTTTT.

The chain has TRBV2 and TRBJ2-5, with 9 bases aligning to TRBD1. The J call may be faulty, since TRBJ2-7 better matches the DNA end. The CDR3 runs 16 residues. The V gene's germline CDR1 is SNHLY and CDR2 FYNNEI. Here the CDR3 reads CASSDAPRTGDHEQYF. The CDR3 bases are TGTGCCAGCAGTGATGCTCCTAGGACAGGGGACCACGAGCAGTACTTC.

V gene TRBV7-2 combines with J gene TRBJ1-5; D might be TRBD1 (5 bases). CDR3 length: 14 amino acids. Trimming took off 5 bases at V and 7 bases at J, with 15 bases between the two ends. In germline, CDR1 is SGHTA, CDR2 FQGNSA. The CDR3 loop is CASSTQEGRQPQHF. CDR3 coding DNA: TGTGCCAGCAGCACACAGGAAGGACGGCAGCCCCAGCATTTT. Based on the CDR3 plus reference TRBV7-2 and TRBJ1-5, the full variable domain is GAGVSQSPSNKVTEKGKDVELRCDPISGHTALYWYRQSLGQGLEFLIYFQGNSAPDKSGLPSDRFSAERTGGSVSTLTIQRTQQEDSAVYLCASSTQEGRQPQHFGDGTRLSIL.

The J gene is TRBJ2-7, the V gene TRBV30; 10 bases are shared with TRBD2. This CDR3 has 15 amino acids. With V trimmed by 6 bases and J by 7 bases, 15 bases remained unmatched. CDR1 and CDR2 (germline): GTSNPN, SVGIG (reference sequence). The CDR3 sequence is CACMVGSGRPGEQYF. The CDR3 DNA reads TGTGCCTGTATGGTGGGTAGCGGGAGGCCGGGTGAGCAGTACTTC.

The chain uses TRBV7-9 and TRBJ2-1; 13 bases fit TRBD2. Unmatched junction bases numbered 9, after V lost 4 bases and J lost 6 bases. The CDR3 covers 17 residues. Germline values: CDR1 SEHNR, CDR2 FQNEAQ (reference sequence). The CDR3 DNA reads as TGTGCCAGCAGCTCATTGAGGACTAGCGGGAGTGGCAATGAGCAGTTCTTC. As protein: CASSSLRTSGSGNEQFF.

The rearrangement uses TRBV5-4 and TRBJ2-4; 12 bases match TRBD2. This CDR3 contains 19 residues. Germline V gene data show CDR1 as SGHNT and CDR2 as YYREEE (reference sequence). With V trimmed by 4 bases and J by 1 base, 12 bases remained unmatched. In DNA form, the CDR3 reads TGTGCCAGCAGCGCACGGACTAGCGGGACCCGCCAGGCCAAAAACATTCAGTACTTC. Translating it yields CASSARTSGTRQAKNIQYF.

Only a few counts were recorded for this clone. The chain uses TRBV7-3 and TRBJ2-7, with 7 bases lining up with TRBD1. CDR1 and CDR2 (germline): SGHTA, FQGTGA. This CDR3 is built from 15 residues. J was trimmed by 3 bases and V by 5 bases; bases with no gene match: 10. The DNA for the CDR3 is TGTGCCAGCAGCGTGGACAGGCGAACCCACTACGAGCAGTACTTC. Its translation: CASSVDRRTHYEQYF.

This chain joins TRBV19 and TRBJ2-1; D is perhaps TRBD2 (6 bases). CDR1 LNHDA and CDR2 SQIVND come from the germline V gene (reference sequence). V lost 5 bases to trimming and J lost 9 bases, with 14 bases between them. The CDR3 totals 13 residues. This CDR3 reads CASSLKAGVEQFF. The CDR3 bases are TGTGCCAGTAGTCTCAAAGCGGGTGTTGAGCAGTTCTTC.

The V and J genes are TRBV27 and TRBJ1-2; D ambiguous. Germline CDR1 and CDR2: MNHEY and SMNVEV (reference sequence). The CDR3 extends over 13 amino acids. The V end was cut by 5 bases, the J end by 4 bases, with 11 bases between. The CDR3 loop reads CASSPGEVYGYTF. Here the CDR3 DNA reads TGTGCCAGCAGTCCCGGGGAGGTCTATGGCTACACCTTC.

The V gene is TRBV5-8, the J gene TRBJ1-4, with TRBD1 matching 8 bases. V shed 1 base, J shed 6 bases, and the junction held 2 bases outside the gene matches. The CDR3 spans 14 residues. CDR1 is SGHTS and CDR2 is YDEGEE in the germline V gene. CDR3 loop: CASSLQGAYEKLFF. The CDR3 bases are TGTGCCAGCAGCTTGCAGGGGGCTTATGAAAAACTGTTTTTT.